Sequencing of this T cell receptor beta chain was carried out in a study of identical twins (dated by TCRdb to about 2016). Regarding the research as a whole: TCR alpha and beta repertoires from monozygotic twins, unrelated adults of various ages and cord blood were deep-sequenced to test whether fetal clonotypes persist. To rule out contamination, replicate twin experiments were performed at different times with different library preparation protocols. Broad study findings and their caveats: In monozygotic twins, recombination models systematically underestimated out-of-frame TCR alpha sharing, but the models matched the sharing seen between unrelated individuals. Compared with coincidental sharing between unrelated individuals, out-of-frame TCR alpha sequences shared between twins showed an excess of sequences with low generation probability. Fewer insertions were carried by abundant cord blood beta clonotypes, a similar but weaker trend appeared in young adult naive repertoires, and no such trend appeared in memory repertoires. Excess twin sharing in beta out-of-frame sequences was weaker because fewer shared sequences lowered the signal-to-noise ratio. Zero-insertion analyses could be partly confounded by invariant T cells such as MAIT and iNKT, although diverse VJ usage argued against such confounding for most clonotypes. Because the same donors could not be followed over many years, conclusions were based on cross-sectional statistical analysis.

The CDR3, cysteine through phenylalanine, is 13 amino acids long. The only DNA kept is the CDR3, 39 bases in frame from the first base. Relative to germline, V is 3 bases shorter and J is 7 bases shorter, with 10 bases between their ends. CDR1 is given as DFQATT and CDR2 as SNEGSKA, both from the germline V gene (reference sequence). Receptor amplification or capture employed 5' RACE. Data came from an Illumina HiSeq 2000. A universal primer binding site was introduced by template switching, and a unique molecular identifier was present in the final cDNA, enabling accurate counting of TCR cDNA molecules. First-strand cDNA for TCR alpha and beta chains was synthesized from specific primers in the conserved constant-segment region. Each cDNA library was double barcoded, with a SMART-Mk sample barcode plus Illumina barcodes, to control for contamination. TruSeq adapter sequences along with Illumina sample barcodes were introduced in two successive PCR steps. Sequencing of the TCR alpha and beta cDNA libraries was done on the Illumina HiSeq platform using custom primers. The authors' analysis ran thus. Unique molecular identifiers were extracted from raw reads with MiGEC, and CDR3 positions were determined with MiXCR. Recombination models were inferred per individual with the repgenHMM and IGoR tools using an EM algorithm. Shared clonotype analysis was performed with the tcR package in R, normalizing sharing by the product of cloneset sizes. To study raw recombination free of thymic and clonal selection effects, out-of-frame nonproductive sequences were analyzed. Using fastp at Q25 and MiXCR, TCRdb reprocessed the public reads and kept productive beta chains. Records with the same CDR3 protein are collapsed into one entry carrying the most frequent genes and DNA. The V and J calls reflect TCRdb's pipeline rather than the authors' work. For this sample there are around 280,000 distinct CDR3 sequences; more than 6.5% appear just once. The biggest ten clones account for approximately 2.1% of the sample.

This clonotype was seen ten or more times. Its antigen specificity is not known. Base quality data are lacking; no much larger clone is found one base away. Every donor was a healthy Caucasian. Three pairs of female monozygotic twins, all aged about 18 to 30 years, made up the twin cohort. Using Miltenyi CD45RO+ enrichment and human naive T-cell isolation kits, memory (CD45RO+) and naive T cells were isolated from PBMC. In addition, the sample was reused for a study of yellow fever vaccine responses in identical twins. The second publication reports: The T cell response to vaccination in identical twins was reported by the authors to appear partly convergent and partly personalized. In the study, vaccine-responding T cell clones were precisely tracked in identical twins.

The chain is assembled from TRBV20-1 and TRBJ1-6; TRBD1 is a possible D gene, resting on 5 matching bases. This sequence was found in a woman aged 18-29 years in good health. Sequencing used memory (CD45RO+) T cells sorted from blood. The intended sense of this specimen's cell subset or site label: CD45RO+ enriched T cells. The CDR3 region has the sequence CSASPGTNSPLHF. The DNA is as follows: TGCAGTGCTAGTCCAGGGACCAATTCACCCCTCCACTTT.